Shown below are 19 T cell receptor beta chains from a single sample sequenced in a study of blood T cell repertoires in COVID-19. Clones were read by immunoSEQ multiplex PCR, and TCRdb kept only the in-frame ones, dropping some. The sample shows around 500,000 clones, less than 90% of them seen only once. Specimen: PBMCs or T cells enriched from blood (not recorded which). The receptors shown here come from a woman aged 60-75 years who had recovered from COVID-19.

The V call is TRBV5-6, the J call TRBJ1-1; D is possibly TRBD1 (6 bases). V shed 5 bases and J shed 8 bases, with 16 bases lying between them. In germline, CDR1 is SGHDT, CDR2 YYEEEE. This CDR3 region has 13 residues. In nucleotides, the CDR3 is TGTGCCAGCAGTCCAGGGGTCCGGACAGAAGCTTTCTTT. Its protein is CASSPGVRTEAFF. Filled out from reference TRBV5-6 and TRBJ1-1, the complete variable domain reads DAGVTQSPTHLIKTRGQQVTLRCSPKSGHDTVSWYQQALGQGPQFIFQYYEEEERQRGNFPDRFSGHQFPNYSSELNVNALLLGDSALYLCASSPGVRTEAFFGQGTRLTVV.

The chain uses TRBV19 and TRBJ2-2, with D perhaps matching TRBD1 (6 bases). Germline V lookup: CDR1 LNHDA, CDR2 SQIVND (reference sequence). The CDR3 consists of 14 residues. V lost 10 bases, J lost 1 base, and 13 bases lay in between. CDR3 sequence reads: CATAQGWNTGELFF. DNA of the CDR3: TGTGCCACTGCTCAGGGGTGGAACACCGGGGAGCTGTTTTTT.

This rearrangement joins TRBV4-1 to TRBJ1-2; 7 bases fit TRBD1. The V and J ends lost 4 bases and 3 bases, in that order; junction bases with no gene match: 5. Germline V gives CDR1 MGHRA, CDR2 YSYEKL. The CDR3 consists of 14 residues. The CDR3 sequence is CASSPGQADYGYTF. The CDR3 nucleotides are TGCGCCAGCAGCCCCGGACAGGCGGACTATGGCTACACCTTC.

The rearrangement joins TRBV5-1 to TRBJ2-2; 8 bases fit TRBD1. The V segment lost 4 bases and the J segment 3 bases; nucleotides outside the gene matches: 5. The CDR3 is 15 amino acids. In germline, CDR1 is SGHRS, CDR2 YFSETQ. In nucleotides, the CDR3 is TGCGCCAGCAGCCGACCACAGGGGGACACCGGGGAGCTGTTTTTT. Its protein product is CASSRPQGDTGELFF. The full variable domain, its missing parts supplied by reference TRBV5-1 and TRBJ2-2, is KAGVTQTPRYLIKTRGQQVTLSCSPISGHRSVSWYQQTPGQGLQFLFEYFSETQRNKGNFPGRFSGRQFSNSRSEMNVSTLELGDSALYLCASSRPQGDTGELFFGEGSRLTVL.

The chain links TRBV4-1 to TRBJ1-1, with TRBD1 matching over 9 bases. The CDR3 has 15 amino acids. Germline V gene lookup returns CDR1 MGHRA and CDR2 YSYEKL. Trimming at V came to 4 bases and at J to 5 bases, leaving 8 bases not matched to a gene. CDR3 residues: CASSREDRGRTEAFF. In DNA, the CDR3 is TGCGCCAGCAGCCGAGAGGACAGGGGTCGGACTGAAGCTTTCTTT.

The J gene is TRBJ2-7, the V gene TRBV10-1; weak D call: TRBD2 (6 bases). Trimming removed 1 base at V and 1 base at J, with 17 bases between. Per germline, CDR1 WNHNN and CDR2 SYGVQD (reference sequence). CDR3 size: 17 residues. CDR3 bases: TGCGCCAGCAGTGAGTTTCACGTTACGGGAGATTCCTACGAGCAGTACGTC. Protein product: CASSEFHVTGDSYEQYV.

This clone has only one observation. This sequence joins TRBV11-3 and TRBJ2-7, with 10 bases identical to TRBD2. CDR3 length equals 17 residues. The germline V gene encodes CDR1 SGHNT and CDR2 YENEEA. The V segment lost 0 bases and the J segment 3 bases; nucleotides outside the gene matches: 8. The CDR3, as DNA: TGTGCCAGCAGCTTAGATCGTCTAGCGGGGGCGTTCTACGAGCAGTACTTC. It is translated as CASSLDRLAGAFYEQYF.

In DNA form, the CDR3 reads TGCGCCAGCAGCCAAGATCCCTGGCAGGGTGGAGATACGCAGTATTTT. Translation gives CASSQDPWQGGDTQYF. The rearrangement links TRBV4-1 to TRBJ2-3; the D gene is possibly TRBD1 (5 bases). V was shortened by 0 bases and J by 5 bases, with 15 bases between the two germline ends. The CDR3 covers 16 residues. Germline CDR1 MGHRA, CDR2 YSYEKL.

The chain employs TRBV5-6 and TRBJ1-1; 7 positions agree with TRBD1. CDR1 is SGHDT and CDR2 is YYEEEE in the germline V gene. This CDR3 comprises 14 residues. V trimming: 0 bases; J trimming: 5 bases; junction bases outside the gene matches: 4. The CDR3 here is CASSLGGGRTEAFF. The CDR3 nucleotides read TGTGCCAGCAGCTTGGGAGGGGGCAGGACTGAAGCTTTCTTT. The full variable domain, with the rest looked up from reference TRBV5-6 and TRBJ1-1, is DAGVTQSPTHLIKTRGQQVTLRCSPKSGHDTVSWYQQALGQGPQFIFQYYEEEERQRGNFPDRFSGHQFPNYSSELNVNALLLGDSALYLCASSLGGGRTEAFFGQGTRLTVV.

The rearrangement links TRBV21-1 to TRBJ2-7; the D segment call TRBD1 is taken from the table without a DNA check. TRBV21-1 is described as a pseudogene. The CDR3 spans 14 residues. CDR3: CASSRRDRENEQYV. CDR3 sequence (DNA): TGTGCCAGCAGCCGCCGGGACAGGGAAAACGAGCAGTACGTC.

V and J are TRBV4-1 and TRBJ1-1; D perhaps matches TRBD1 (6 bases). Germline CDR1 is MGHRA and CDR2 is YSYEKL. V dropped 8 bases and J dropped 5 bases, with 18 bases sitting between them. The CDR3 covers 14 residues. The CDR3 coding sequence is TGCGCCAGCGGGGTGGGTCAGGGGCGGACTGAAGCTTTCTTT. Translated, it gives CASGVGQGRTEAFF.

This clone occurred once. V gene TRBV12-3 or TRBV12-4 combines with J gene TRBJ1-2; D not certain. CDR3 length equals 12 residues. The V end lost 0 bases, the J end lost 10 bases, and 9 bases lay between the germline ends. The CDR3 region is CASSLAAGFYTF. For the CDR3, the DNA is TGTGCCAGCAGTTTAGCCGCAGGATTCTACACCTTC.

The rearrangement joins TRBV19 to TRBJ1-1, with 7 bases identical to TRBD1. The V gene end was trimmed by 5 bases and the J gene end by 2 bases; junction bases not matched to a gene: 11. Germline values: CDR1 LNHDA, CDR2 SQIVND (reference sequence). The CDR3 contains 16 residues. The CDR3 spells CASSLAPGQPNTEAFF. DNA for the CDR3: TGTGCCAGTAGTCTGGCCCCGGGACAGCCAAACACTGAAGCTTTCTTT.

The rearrangement joins TRBV12-5 to TRBJ2-1; 8 bases are a match to TRBD2. After removal of 10 bases from V and 4 bases from J, the junction contained 9 bases not matched to a gene. The germline gives CDR1 LGHNT, CDR2 FRNRAP. The CDR3 loop spans 14 amino acids. Here the CDR3 reads CATSGRGDYNEQFF. CDR3 DNA sequence: TGTGCTACCTCCGGGCGGGGGGATTACAATGAGCAGTTCTTC.

This clone appeared once. This chain connects TRBV4-1 to TRBJ1-2; no firm D call. V was pared by 5 bases and J by 1 base, with 11 bases between. Germline V gene sequence: CDR1 MGHRA, CDR2 YSYEKL. The CDR3 contains 14 residues. In DNA form, the CDR3 reads TGCGCCAGCAGCGTCCCGGGGTTTAACTATGGCTACACCTTC. Amino acids: CASSVPGFNYGYTF.

This clone has more than one count but fewer than ten. This chain uses TRBV10-1 with TRBJ2-7; no definite D call. The germline V gene has CDR1 WNHNN and CDR2 SYGVQD (reference sequence). Deletions cut 0 bases from V and 4 bases from J, with 4 bases between. The CDR3 contains 12 residues. Written as DNA, the CDR3 is TGCGCCAGCAGTGAGTCTCAGTACGAGCAGTACTTC. This encodes CASSESQYEQYF.

The V and J genes are TRBV9 and TRBJ2-3; no firm D call. CDR3 length equals 16 residues. V was trimmed by 4 bases and J by 0 bases, leaving 15 bases between them. Germline CDR1 SGDLS, CDR2 YYNGEE. In DNA, the CDR3 is TGTGCCAGCAGCCTGCACACATCCTCTAGCACAGATACGCAGTATTTT. It encodes CASSLHTSSSTDTQYF. Full variable domain (rest looked up from reference TRBV9 and TRBJ2-3): DSGVTQTPKHLITATGQRVTLRCSPRSGDLSVYWYQQSLDQGLQFLIQYYNGEERAKGNILERFSAQQFPDLHSELNLSSLELGDSALYFCASSLHTSSSTDTQYFGPGTRLTVL.

V and J are TRBV2 and TRBJ2-5; possible D gene TRBD1, 6 bases. The germline gives CDR1 SNHLY, CDR2 FYNNEI. CDR3 length equals 18 residues. V lost 0 bases and J 1 base, leaving 18 bases between the germline ends. CDR3 sequence (DNA): TGTGCCAGCAGTGAAGCAGTCCCTCCAGTACAGGGCCAAGAGACCCAGTACTTC. This encodes CASSEAVPPVQGQETQYF.

V gene TRBV30 combines with J gene TRBJ1-4, with D possibly being TRBD1 (5 bases). The CDR3 runs 14 residues. The V and J ends lost 0 bases and 8 bases respectively, with 13 bases between them. Germline CDR1 and CDR2: GTSNPN and SVGIG (reference sequence). CDR3 loop: CAWSVKGAGEKLFF. CDR3 nucleotides: TGTGCCTGGAGTGTAAAAGGGGCGGGAGAAAAACTGTTTTTT.